This T cell receptor (beta chain) was captured in a study of CD8 T cells in cerebrospinal fluid in Alzheimer's disease. Findings and caveats of the study: The largest CSF clone was proportionally bigger in mild cognitive impairment or Alzheimer's disease than controls.

No DNA is given; TCRdb re-called the 10x single-cell sequencing reads and lists each CDR3 protein once. Listed are approximately 620 distinct CDR3 sequences; approximately 12% falls within the top ten. Measured by frequency, this clonotype is large. No antigen is known for it. The CDR3 totals 14 residues. CDR1 SGHKS and CDR2 YYEKEE come from the germline V gene (reference sequence). The sequence derives from a human donor with Parkinson's disease. The sequenced sample was cerebrospinal fluid. The rearrangement joins TRBV5-5 to TRBJ1-5. The CDR3 loop reads CASSSGMGGQPQHF.